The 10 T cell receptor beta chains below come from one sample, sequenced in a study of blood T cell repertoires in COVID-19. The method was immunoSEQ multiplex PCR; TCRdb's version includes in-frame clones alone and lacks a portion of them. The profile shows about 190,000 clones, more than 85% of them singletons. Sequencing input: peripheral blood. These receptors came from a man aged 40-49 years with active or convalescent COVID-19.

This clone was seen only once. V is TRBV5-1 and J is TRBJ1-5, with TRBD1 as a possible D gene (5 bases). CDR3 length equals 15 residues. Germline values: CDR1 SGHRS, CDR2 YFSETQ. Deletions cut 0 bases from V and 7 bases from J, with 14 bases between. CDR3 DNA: TGCGCCAGCAGCTTGGGTCAGGGAGGAAAGCAGCCCCAGCATTTT. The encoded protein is CASSLGQGGKQPQHF.

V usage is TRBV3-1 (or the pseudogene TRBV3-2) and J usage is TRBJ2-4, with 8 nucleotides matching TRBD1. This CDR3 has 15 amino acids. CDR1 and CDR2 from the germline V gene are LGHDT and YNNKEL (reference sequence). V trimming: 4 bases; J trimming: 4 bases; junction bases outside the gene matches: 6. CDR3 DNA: TGTGCCAGCAGCCCGGCTACAGGGGGAAAAAACATTCAGTACTTC. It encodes CASSPATGGKNIQYF.

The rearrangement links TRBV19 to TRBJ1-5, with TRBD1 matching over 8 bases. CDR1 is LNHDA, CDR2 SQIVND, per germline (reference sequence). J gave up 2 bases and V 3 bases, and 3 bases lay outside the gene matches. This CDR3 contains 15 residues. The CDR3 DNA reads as TGTGCCAGTAGTATTACAGGGGGTGGCAATCAGCCCCAGCATTTT. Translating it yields CASSITGGGNQPQHF.

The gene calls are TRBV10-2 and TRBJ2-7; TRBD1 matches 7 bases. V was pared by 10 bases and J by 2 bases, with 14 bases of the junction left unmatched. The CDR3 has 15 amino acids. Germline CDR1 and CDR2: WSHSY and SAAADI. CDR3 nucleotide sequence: TGCGCCACCTCAAGCCCCGGGGACAGCGCCTACGAGCAGTACTTC. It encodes CATSSPGDSAYEQYF.

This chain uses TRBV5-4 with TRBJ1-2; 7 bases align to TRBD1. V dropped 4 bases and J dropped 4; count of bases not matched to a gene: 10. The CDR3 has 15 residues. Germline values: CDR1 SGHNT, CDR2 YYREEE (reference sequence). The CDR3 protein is CASSRGGQDVYGYTF. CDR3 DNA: TGTGCCAGCAGCCGCGGAGGACAGGACGTCTATGGCTACACCTTC. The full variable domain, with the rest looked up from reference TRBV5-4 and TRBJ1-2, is ETGVTQSPTHLIKTRGQQVTLRCSSQSGHNTVSWYQQALGQGPQFIFQYYREEENGRGNFPPRFSGLQFPNYSSELNVNALELDDSALYLCASSRGGQDVYGYTFGSGTRLTVV.

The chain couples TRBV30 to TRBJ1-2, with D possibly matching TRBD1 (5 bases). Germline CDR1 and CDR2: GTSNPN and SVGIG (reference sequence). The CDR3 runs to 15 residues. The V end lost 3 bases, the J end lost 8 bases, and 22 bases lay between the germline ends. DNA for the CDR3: TGTGCCTGGAGACCCGGTGGGGGGTCATTGGGGGGCTACACCTTC. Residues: CAWRPGGGSLGGYTF.

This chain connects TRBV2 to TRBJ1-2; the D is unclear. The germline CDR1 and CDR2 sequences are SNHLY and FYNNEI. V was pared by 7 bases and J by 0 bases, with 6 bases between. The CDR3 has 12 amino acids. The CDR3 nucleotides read TGTGCCAGCAAGAGGTCTAACTATGGCTACACCTTC. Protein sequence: CASKRSNYGYTF.

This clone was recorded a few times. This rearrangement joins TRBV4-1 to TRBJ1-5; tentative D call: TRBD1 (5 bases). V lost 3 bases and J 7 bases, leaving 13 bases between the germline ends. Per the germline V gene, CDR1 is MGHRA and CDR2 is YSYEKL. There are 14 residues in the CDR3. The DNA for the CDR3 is TGCGCCAGCAGCCATCCAGGGATTAGCCAGCCCCAGCATTTT. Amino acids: CASSHPGISQPQHF.

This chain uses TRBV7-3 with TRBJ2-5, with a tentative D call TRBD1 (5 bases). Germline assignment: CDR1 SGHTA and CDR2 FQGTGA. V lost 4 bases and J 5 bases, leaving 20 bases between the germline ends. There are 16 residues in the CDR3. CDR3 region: CASSSLGRAPEETQYF. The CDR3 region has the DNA TGTGCCAGCAGCTCCCTTGGCAGGGCCCCCGAGGAGACCCAGTACTTC.

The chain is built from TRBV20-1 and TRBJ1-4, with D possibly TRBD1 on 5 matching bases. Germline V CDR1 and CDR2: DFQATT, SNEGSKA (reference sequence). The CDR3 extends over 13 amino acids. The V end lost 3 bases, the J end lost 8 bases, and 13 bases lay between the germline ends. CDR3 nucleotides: TGCAGTGCTAGTCAGGGCGCGGAAGAAAAACTGTTTTTT. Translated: CSASQGAEEKLFF.